The 3 T cell receptor beta chains given below trace back to one sample, sequenced in a study of blood T cell repertoires in COVID-19. The table came from immunoSEQ multiplex PCR; TCRdb's copy has only in-frame clones and leaves some out. The data show over 350,000 clones, about nine tenths seen once. Sequences were obtained from PBMCs or T cells enriched from blood (not recorded which). Receptors originate from a woman in her thirties or forties who had been exposed to COVID-19.

CDR3: CATPVTGANVLTF. Written as DNA, the CDR3 is TGTGCCACTCCAGTTACTGGGGCCAACGTCCTGACTTTC. J is TRBJ2-6 and V is TRBV2; no clear D. V lost 10 bases, J lost 2 bases, and 9 bases lay in between. The CDR3 totals 13 residues. Germline V gene sequence: CDR1 SNHLY, CDR2 FYNNEI.

J is TRBJ1-3 and V is TRBV10-1; D gene ambiguous. Germline V gene lookup returns CDR1 WNHNN and CDR2 SYGVQD (reference sequence). This CDR3 is built from 13 residues. Trimming removed 3 bases at V and 8 bases at J, with 11 bases between. The DNA of the CDR3 is TGCGCCAGCAGTGACAGGTCATCGGACACCATATATTTT. Its protein is CASSDRSSDTIYF.

This clone was counted once. This CDR3 is CASSLDGTIYF. The CDR3 DNA follows: TGTGCCAGCAGCTTAGACGGCACCATATATTTT. V and J are TRBV7-2 and TRBJ1-3; D remains ambiguous. The V end lost 1 base, the J end lost 9 bases, and 4 bases lay between the germline ends. This CDR3 is built from 11 residues. Germline-derived CDR1 and CDR2 are SGHTA and FQGNSA.